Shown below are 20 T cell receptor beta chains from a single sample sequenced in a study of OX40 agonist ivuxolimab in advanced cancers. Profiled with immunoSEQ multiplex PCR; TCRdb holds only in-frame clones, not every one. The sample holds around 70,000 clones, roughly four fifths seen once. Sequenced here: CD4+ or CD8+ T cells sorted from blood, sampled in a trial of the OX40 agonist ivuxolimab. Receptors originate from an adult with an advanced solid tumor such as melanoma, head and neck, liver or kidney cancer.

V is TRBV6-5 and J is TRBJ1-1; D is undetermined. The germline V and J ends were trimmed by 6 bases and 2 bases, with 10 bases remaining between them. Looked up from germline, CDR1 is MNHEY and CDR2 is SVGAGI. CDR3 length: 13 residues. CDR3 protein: CASRWAENTEAFF. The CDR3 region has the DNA TGTGCCAGCAGATGGGCCGAAAACACTGAAGCTTTCTTT.

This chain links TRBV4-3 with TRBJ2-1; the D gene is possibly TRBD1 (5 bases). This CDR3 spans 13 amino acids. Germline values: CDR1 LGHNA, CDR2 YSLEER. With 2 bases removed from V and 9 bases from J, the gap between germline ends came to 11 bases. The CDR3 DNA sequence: TGCGCCAGCAGCCAAATACAGGCCGGTGAGCAGTTCTTC. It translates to CASSQIQAGEQFF.

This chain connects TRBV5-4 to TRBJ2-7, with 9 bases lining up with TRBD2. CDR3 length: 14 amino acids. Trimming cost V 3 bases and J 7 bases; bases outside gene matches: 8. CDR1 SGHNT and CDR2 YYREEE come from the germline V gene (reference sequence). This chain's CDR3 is CASSSSGGLGEQYF. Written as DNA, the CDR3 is TGTGCCAGCAGCTCGAGCGGGGGGCTCGGGGAGCAGTACTTC.

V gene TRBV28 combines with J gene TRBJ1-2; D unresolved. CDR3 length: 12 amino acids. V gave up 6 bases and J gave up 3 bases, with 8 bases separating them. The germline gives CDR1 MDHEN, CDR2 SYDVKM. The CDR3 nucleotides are TGTGCCAGCAGCAGTCGGGACTATGGCTACACCTTC. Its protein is CASSSRDYGYTF.

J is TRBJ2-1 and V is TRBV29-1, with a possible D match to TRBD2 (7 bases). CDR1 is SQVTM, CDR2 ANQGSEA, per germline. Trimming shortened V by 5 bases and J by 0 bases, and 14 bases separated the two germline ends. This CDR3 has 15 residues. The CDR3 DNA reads TGCAGCGTTCCGGCGGGGGCGAGCTCCTACAATGAGCAGTTCTTC. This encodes CSVPAGASSYNEQFF.

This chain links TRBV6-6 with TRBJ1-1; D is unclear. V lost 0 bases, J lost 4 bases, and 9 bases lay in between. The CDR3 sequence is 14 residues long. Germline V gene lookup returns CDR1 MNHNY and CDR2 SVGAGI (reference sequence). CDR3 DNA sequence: TGTGCCAGCAGTTACTCCTTGGGAGGCACTGAAGCTTTCTTT. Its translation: CASSYSLGGTEAFF.

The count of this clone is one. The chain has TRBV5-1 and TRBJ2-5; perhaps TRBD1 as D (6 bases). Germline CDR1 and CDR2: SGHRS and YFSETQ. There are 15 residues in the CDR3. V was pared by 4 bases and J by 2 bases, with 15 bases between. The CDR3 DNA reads TGCGCCAGCAGCCGGACCGGGACACCGCAAGAGACCCAGTACTTC. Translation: CASSRTGTPQETQYF.

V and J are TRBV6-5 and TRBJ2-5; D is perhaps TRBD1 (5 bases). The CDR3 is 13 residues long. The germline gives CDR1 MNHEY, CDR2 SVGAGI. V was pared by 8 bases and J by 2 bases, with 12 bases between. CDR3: CASHTDNQETQYF. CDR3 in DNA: TGTGCCAGCCATACGGACAATCAAGAGACCCAGTACTTC.

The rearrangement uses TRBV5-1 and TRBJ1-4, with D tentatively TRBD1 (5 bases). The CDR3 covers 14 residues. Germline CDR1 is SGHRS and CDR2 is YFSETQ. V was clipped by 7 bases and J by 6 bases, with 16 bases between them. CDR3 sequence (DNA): TGCGCCAGCGCCTCCGGGACCCCTCATGAAAAACTGTTTTTT. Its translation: CASASGTPHEKLFF.

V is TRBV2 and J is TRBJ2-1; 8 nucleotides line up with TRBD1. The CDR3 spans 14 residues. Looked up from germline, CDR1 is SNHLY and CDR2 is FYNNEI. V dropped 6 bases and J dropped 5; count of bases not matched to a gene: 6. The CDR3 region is CASRDRVGNNEQFF. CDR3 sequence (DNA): TGTGCCAGCAGGGACAGGGTCGGGAACAATGAGCAGTTCTTC.

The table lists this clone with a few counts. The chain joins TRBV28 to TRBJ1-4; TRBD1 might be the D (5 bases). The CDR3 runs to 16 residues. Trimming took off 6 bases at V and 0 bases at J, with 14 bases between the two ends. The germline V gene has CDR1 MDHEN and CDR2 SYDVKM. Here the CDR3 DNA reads TGTGCCAGCAGCCCCCGCGGGGGAGCAACTAATGAAAAACTGTTTTTT. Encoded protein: CASSPRGGATNEKLFF.

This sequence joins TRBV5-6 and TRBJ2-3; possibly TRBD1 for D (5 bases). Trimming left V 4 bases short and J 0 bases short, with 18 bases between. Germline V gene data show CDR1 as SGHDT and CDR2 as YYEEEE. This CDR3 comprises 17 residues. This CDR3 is CASSPLKRGPSTDTQYF. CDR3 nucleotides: TGTGCCAGCAGCCCCTTAAAAAGGGGCCCTAGCACAGATACGCAGTATTTT.

The CDR3 region has the DNA TGTGCCAGCTCACCCAACACAGATACGCAGTATTTT. Protein sequence: CASSPNTDTQYF. This chain connects TRBV18 to TRBJ2-3; the D is unclear. V lost 3 bases to trimming and J lost 2 bases, with 3 bases between them. Germline loops: CDR1 KGHSH, CDR2 LQKENI. The CDR3 length is 12 residues.

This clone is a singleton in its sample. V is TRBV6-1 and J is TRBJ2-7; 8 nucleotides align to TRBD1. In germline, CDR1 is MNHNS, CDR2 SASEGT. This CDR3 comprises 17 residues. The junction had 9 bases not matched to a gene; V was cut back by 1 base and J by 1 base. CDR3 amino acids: CASSEVLLTGGSYEQYF. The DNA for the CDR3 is TGTGCCAGCAGTGAAGTTCTATTAACAGGGGGGTCCTACGAGCAGTACTTC.

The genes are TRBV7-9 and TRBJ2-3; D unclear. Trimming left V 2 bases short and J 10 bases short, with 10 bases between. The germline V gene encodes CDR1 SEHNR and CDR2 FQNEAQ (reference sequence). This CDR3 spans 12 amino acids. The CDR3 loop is CASSLPLAAQYF. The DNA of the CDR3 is TGTGCCAGCAGCTTACCACTTGCGGCGCAGTATTTT.

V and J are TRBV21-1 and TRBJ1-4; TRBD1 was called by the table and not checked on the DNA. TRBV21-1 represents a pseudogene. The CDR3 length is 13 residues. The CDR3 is CASYRQGGEKLFF. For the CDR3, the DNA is TGTGCCAGCTATCGACAGGGCGGTGAAAAACTGTTTTTT.

In DNA form, the CDR3 reads TGTGCCAGTACCCCCAGGGAGGAAAACATTCAGTACTTC. It codes for CASTPREENIQYF. This sequence joins TRBV19 and TRBJ2-4; weak D call: TRBD2 (6 bases). The CDR3 spans 13 residues. In germline, CDR1 is LNHDA, CDR2 SQIVND (reference sequence). V was clipped by 7 bases and J by 5 bases, with 12 bases between them.

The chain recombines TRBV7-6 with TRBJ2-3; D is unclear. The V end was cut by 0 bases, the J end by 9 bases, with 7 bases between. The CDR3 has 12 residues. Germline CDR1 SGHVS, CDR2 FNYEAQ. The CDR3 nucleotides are TGTGCCAGCAGCTTAGCGTCTGGGACGCAGTATTTT. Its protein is CASSLASGTQYF.

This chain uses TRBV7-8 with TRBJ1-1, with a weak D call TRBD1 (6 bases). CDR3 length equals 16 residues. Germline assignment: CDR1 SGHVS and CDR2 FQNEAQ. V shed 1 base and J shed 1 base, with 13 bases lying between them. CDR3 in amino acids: CASSLVSGEWNTEAFF. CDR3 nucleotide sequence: TGTGCCAGCAGCTTAGTCTCAGGGGAATGGAACACTGAAGCTTTCTTT.

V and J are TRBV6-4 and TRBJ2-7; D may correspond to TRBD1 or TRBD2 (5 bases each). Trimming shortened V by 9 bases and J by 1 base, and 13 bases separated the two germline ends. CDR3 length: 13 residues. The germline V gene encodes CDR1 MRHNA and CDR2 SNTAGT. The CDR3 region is CARIGTGSYEQYF. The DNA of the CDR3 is TGTGCCAGGATCGGGACCGGGTCCTACGAGCAGTACTTC.